Included here is one T cell receptor (beta chain) sequence, with context. One end of the junction varies from germline; a read error may be responsible. Generated by immunoSEQ multiplex PCR, the TCRdb table keeps only in-frame clones and is missing some. The sample carries 150,000 to 180,000 clones, around 88% recorded once. Per the germline V gene, CDR1 is MNHEY and CDR2 is SVGAGI. This CDR3 comprises 14 residues. This entry is derived from a study of cytomegalovirus exposure and HLA in healthy donors. The genes are TRBV6-5 and TRBJ2-7; 7 nucleotides match TRBD1. This sequence was found in a man between 18 and 29 years old in good health and CMV-seropositive. The sample taken for sequencing was PBMCs. The CDR3 sequence is CASSYSDRSYGQYF. The CDR3 DNA reads TGTGCCAGCAGTTACTCGGACAGGTCCTACGGGCAGTACTTC.